This TCR beta chain stems from a study of T cell responses to AZD1222 COVID-19 vaccine. Study as a whole: Some second doses came at about 4 weeks and others at about 12 weeks; these were pooled.

The table came from immunoSEQ multiplex PCR; TCRdb's copy has only in-frame clones and leaves some out. The sample has about 260,000 clones, over 90% seen once. The CDR3 length is 15 residues. CDR1 is SGHRS, CDR2 YFSETQ, per germline. Trimming left V 2 bases short and J 2 bases short, with 14 bases between. Remarks on this clone: As yet, its antigen is unknown.

Overall study results and limits: After the peak T cell response, and only then, were repertoires sampled. Epitopes outside B.1.351 and B.1.1.7 mutated regions reportedly drew nearly half of spike TCRs.

The rearrangement joins TRBV5-1 to TRBJ2-7, with no clear D. Here the sequenced sample was peripheral blood, taken on day 0 of AZD1222 vaccination. This receptor was taken from an adult in good health. This CDR3 is CASSFSSSGPYEQYF. The CDR3 coding sequence is TGCGCCAGCAGCTTCAGCAGTTCGGGCCCCTACGAGCAGTACTTC.